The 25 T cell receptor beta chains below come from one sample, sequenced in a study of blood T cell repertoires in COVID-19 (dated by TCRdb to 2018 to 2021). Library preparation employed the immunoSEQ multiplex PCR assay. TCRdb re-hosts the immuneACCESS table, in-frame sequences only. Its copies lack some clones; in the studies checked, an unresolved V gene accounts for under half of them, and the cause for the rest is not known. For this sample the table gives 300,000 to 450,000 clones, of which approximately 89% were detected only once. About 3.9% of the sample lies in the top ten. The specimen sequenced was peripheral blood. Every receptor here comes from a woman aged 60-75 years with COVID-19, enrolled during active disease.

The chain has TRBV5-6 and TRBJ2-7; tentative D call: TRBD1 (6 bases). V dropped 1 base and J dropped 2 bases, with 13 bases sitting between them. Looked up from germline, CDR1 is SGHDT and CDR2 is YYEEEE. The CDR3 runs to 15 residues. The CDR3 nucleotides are TGTGCCAGCAGCTTGTACGGGACAAAGGCCTACGAGCAGTACTTC. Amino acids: CASSLYGTKAYEQYF.

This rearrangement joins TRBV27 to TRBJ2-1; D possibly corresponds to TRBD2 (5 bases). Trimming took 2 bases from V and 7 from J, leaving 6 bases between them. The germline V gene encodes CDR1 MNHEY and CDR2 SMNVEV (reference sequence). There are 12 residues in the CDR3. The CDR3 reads CASSLGGNEQFF. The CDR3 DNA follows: TGTGCCAGCAGTTTAGGCGGGAATGAGCAGTTCTTC.

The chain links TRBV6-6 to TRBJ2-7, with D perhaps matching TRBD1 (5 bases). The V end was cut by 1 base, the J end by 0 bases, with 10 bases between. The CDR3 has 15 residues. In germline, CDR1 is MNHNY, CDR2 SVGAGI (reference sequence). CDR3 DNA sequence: TGTGCCAGCAGTTACTTCAGGGCTCCCTCCTACGAGCAGTACTTC. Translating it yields CASSYFRAPSYEQYF.

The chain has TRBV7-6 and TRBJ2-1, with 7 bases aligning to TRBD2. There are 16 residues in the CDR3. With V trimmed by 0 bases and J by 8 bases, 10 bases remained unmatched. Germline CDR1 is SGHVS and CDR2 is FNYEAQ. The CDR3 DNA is TGTGCCAGCAGCTTAGCGCCGGGACTAACCCTACATGAGCAGTTCTTC. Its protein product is CASSLAPGLTLHEQFF.

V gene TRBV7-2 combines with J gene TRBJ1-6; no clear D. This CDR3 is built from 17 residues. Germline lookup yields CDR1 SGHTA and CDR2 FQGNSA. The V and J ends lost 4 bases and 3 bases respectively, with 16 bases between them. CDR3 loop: CASSYKPPDYYNSPLHF. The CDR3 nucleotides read TGTGCCAGCAGCTATAAACCTCCGGACTACTATAATTCACCCCTCCACTTT.

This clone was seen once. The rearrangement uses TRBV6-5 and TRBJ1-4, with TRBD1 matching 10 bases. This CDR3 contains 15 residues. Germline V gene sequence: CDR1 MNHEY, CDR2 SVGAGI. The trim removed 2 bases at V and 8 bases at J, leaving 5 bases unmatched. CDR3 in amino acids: CASSYETGGGEKLFF. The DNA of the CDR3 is TGTGCCAGCAGTTACGAGACAGGGGGCGGAGAAAAACTGTTTTTT.

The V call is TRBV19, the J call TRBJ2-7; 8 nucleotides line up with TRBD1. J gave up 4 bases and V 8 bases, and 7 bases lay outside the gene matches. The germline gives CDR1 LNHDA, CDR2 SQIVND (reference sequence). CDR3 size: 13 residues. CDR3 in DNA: TGTGCCAGTGGACAGGGTTGGGGGTACGAGCAGTACTTC. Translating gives CASGQGWGYEQYF.

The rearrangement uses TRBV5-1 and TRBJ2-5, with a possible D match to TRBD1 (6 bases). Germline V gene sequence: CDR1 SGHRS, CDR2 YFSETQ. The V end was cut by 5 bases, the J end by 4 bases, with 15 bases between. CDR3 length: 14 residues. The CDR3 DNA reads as TGCGCCAGCAGTCGTACAGGGTTGTCAGAGACCCAGTACTTC. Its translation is CASSRTGLSETQYF.

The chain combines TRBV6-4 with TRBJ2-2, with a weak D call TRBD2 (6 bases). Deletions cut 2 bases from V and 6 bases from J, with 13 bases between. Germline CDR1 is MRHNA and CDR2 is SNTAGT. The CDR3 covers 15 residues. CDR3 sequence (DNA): TGTGCCAGCAGTGACGGGACTGACCGGGCCGGGGAGCTGTTTTTT. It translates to CASSDGTDRAGELFF.

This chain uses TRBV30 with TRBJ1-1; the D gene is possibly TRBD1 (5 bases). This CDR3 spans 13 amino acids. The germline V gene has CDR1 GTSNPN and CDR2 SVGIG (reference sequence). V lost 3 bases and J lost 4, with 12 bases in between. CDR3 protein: CAWSDQGVTEAFF. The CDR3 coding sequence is TGTGCCTGGAGCGATCAAGGGGTCACTGAAGCTTTCTTT.

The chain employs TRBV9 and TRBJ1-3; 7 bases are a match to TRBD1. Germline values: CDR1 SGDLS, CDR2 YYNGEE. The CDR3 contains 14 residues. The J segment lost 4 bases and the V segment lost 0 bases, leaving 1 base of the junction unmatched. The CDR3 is CASSVGDRGNTIYF. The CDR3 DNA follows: TGTGCCAGCAGCGTAGGGGACAGAGGAAACACCATATATTTT.

Written as DNA, the CDR3 is TGTGCCAGCAGCTTAGTCGCGAGCGCGGGGATCACCGGGGAGCTGTTTTTT. Translated, it gives CASSLVASAGITGELFF. The rearrangement uses TRBV7-2 and TRBJ2-2, with a tentative D call TRBD2 (6 bases). This CDR3 has 17 residues. Looked up from germline, CDR1 is SGHTA and CDR2 is FQGNSA. V lost 1 base and J 4 bases, leaving 16 bases between the germline ends.

The CDR3 DNA reads as TGCGCCAGCAGCCAAGATCGGACAGGGGAACGCAATGAGCAGTTCTTC. Its protein product is CASSQDRTGERNEQFF. The V gene is TRBV4-1, the J gene TRBJ2-1, with TRBD1 matching 9 bases. Germline V lookup: CDR1 MGHRA, CDR2 YSYEKL. Losses at the gene ends were 0 bases for V and 6 bases for J; bases not matched to a gene: 6. This CDR3 is 16 amino acids long.

The CDR3, as DNA: TGTGCCAGCAGCGCCTCAGCGGGGGGACCCCCCGATGAGCAGTTCTTC. Amino acids: CASSASAGGPPDEQFF. The rearrangement links TRBV9 to TRBJ2-1; TRBD2 matches at 9 bases. The CDR3 is 16 amino acids. J lost 8 bases, V lost 3 bases, and 12 bases had no gene match. In germline, CDR1 is SGDLS, CDR2 YYNGEE.

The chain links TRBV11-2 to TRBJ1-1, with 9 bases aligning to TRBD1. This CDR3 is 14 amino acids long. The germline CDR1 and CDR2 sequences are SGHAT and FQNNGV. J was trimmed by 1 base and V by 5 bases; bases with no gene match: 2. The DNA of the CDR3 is TGTGCCAGCAGCACGACAGGGGGGAACACTGAAGCTTTCTTT. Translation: CASSTTGGNTEAFF.

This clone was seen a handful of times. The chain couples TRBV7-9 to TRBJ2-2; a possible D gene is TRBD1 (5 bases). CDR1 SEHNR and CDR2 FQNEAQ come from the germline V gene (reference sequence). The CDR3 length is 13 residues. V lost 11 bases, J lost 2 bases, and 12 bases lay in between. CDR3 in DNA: TGTGCCGCAGGACACTTTAACACCGGGGAGCTGTTTTTT. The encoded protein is CAAGHFNTGELFF. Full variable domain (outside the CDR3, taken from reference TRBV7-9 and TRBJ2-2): DTGVSQNPRHKITKRGQNVTFRCDPISEHNRLYWYRQTLGQGPEFLTYFQNEAQLEKSRLLSDRFSAERPKGSFSTLEIQRTEQGDSAMYLCAAGHFNTGELFFGEGSRLTVL.

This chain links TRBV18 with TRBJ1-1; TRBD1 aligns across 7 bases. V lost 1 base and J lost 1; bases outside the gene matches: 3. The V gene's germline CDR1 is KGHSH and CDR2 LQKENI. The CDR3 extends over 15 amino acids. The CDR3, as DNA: TGTGCCAGCTCACCACAAGGGACAGCGAACACTGAAGCTTTCTTT. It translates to CASSPQGTANTEAFF.

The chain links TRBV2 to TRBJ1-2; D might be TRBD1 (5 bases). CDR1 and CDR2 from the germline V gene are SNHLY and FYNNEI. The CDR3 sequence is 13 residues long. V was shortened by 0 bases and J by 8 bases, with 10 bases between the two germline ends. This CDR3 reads CASSEAVRVGYTF. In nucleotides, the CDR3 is TGTGCCAGCAGTGAAGCGGTCAGGGTGGGCTACACCTTC.

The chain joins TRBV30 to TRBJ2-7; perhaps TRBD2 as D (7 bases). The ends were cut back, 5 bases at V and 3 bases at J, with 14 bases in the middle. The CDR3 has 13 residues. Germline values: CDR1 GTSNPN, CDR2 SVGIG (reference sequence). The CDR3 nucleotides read TGTGCCTGGGGGAGGGGGGGCGGCTACGAGCAGTACTTC. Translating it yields CAWGRGGGYEQYF.

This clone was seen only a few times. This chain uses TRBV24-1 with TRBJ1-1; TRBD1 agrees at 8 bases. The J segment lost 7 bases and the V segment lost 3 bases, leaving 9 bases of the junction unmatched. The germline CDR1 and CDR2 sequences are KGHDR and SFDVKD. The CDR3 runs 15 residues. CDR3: CATSDGQGRVGEAFF. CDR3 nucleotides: TGTGCCACCAGTGATGGACAGGGTCGGGTGGGTGAAGCTTTCTTT.

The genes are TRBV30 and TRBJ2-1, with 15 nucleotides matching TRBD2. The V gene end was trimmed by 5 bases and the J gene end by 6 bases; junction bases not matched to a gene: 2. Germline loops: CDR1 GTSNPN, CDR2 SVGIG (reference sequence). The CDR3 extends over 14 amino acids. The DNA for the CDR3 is TGTGCCTGGCGGACTAGCGGGGGGGGCAATGAGCAGTTCTTC. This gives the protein CAWRTSGGGNEQFF.

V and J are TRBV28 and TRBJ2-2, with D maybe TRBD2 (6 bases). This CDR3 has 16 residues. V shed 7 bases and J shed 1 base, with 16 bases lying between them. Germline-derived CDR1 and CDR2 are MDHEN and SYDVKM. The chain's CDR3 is CASKLGGTGNTGELFF. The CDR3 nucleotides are TGTGCCAGCAAACTTGGGGGGACGGGGAACACCGGGGAGCTGTTTTTT.

The CDR3 sequence is CSAEQERDGYTF. The CDR3 nucleotides are TGCAGCGCCGAACAGGAGAGAGATGGCTACACCTTC. The rearrangement uses TRBV29-1 and TRBJ1-2, with D possibly matching TRBD1 (5 bases). V was pared by 7 bases and J by 6 bases, with 15 bases between. The CDR3 spans 12 residues. From germline, CDR1 is SQVTM and CDR2 ANQGSEA. The full variable domain, its missing parts supplied by reference TRBV29-1 and TRBJ1-2, is SAVISQKPSRDICQRGTSLTIQCQVDSQVTMMFWYRQQPGQSLTLIATANQGSEATYESGFVIDKFPISRPNLTFSTLTVSNMSPEDSSIYLCSAEQERDGYTFGSGTRLTVV.

In nucleotides, the CDR3 is TGCGCCAGCAGCTTGGACAGGGTGAGCACAGATACGCAGTATTTT. It encodes CASSLDRVSTDTQYF. The rearrangement uses TRBV5-1 and TRBJ2-3, with D possibly being TRBD1 (6 bases). The CDR3 is 15 amino acids. Germline values: CDR1 SGHRS, CDR2 YFSETQ. V lost 0 bases, J lost 0 bases, and 8 bases lay in between.

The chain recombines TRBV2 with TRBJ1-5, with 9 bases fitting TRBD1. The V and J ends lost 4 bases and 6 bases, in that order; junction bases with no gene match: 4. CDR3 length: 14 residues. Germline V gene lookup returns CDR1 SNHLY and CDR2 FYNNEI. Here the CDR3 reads CASSGTGASQPQHF. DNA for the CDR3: TGTGCCAGCAGTGGGACAGGGGCATCTCAGCCCCAGCATTTT.